A single T cell receptor (beta chain) is shown here with its context. Its antigen is still unknown. This sample was included in a study of cytomegalovirus exposure and HLA in healthy donors. Study-level points and caveats: The study labeled 150 to 200 TCR beta chains cytomegalovirus-associated. An apparent linkage of common viral pathogens to several of the most significant clusters emerged in a later analysis.

This CDR3 comprises 16 residues. Germline CDR1 and CDR2: PRHDT and FYEKMQ (reference sequence). V lost 5 bases to trimming and J lost 4 bases, with 20 bases between them. These donors, healthy bone marrow donors, were studied. Unrecorded immune exposures were likely, despite nominal health at sampling. Vbeta (60) and Jbeta (13) primers were used in the PCR. Libraries were prepared by immunoSEQ multiplex PCR; TCRdb keeps only in-frame clonotypes and omits some of them. This table holds around 260,000 clones, 75% to 85% found once. J is TRBJ1-2 and V is TRBV13; tentative D call: TRBD1 (6 bases). The TCR comes from a girl aged 2 to 9 in good health and CMV-seronegative. Sequences were obtained from PBMCs. The CDR3 here is CASSPRTGTNIYGYTF. CDR3 in DNA: TGTGCCAGCAGCCCACGTACCGGGACAAACATCTATGGCTACACCTTC.